Listed here are 24 T cell receptor beta chains from one sample, sequenced in a study of blood T cell repertoires in COVID-19. Sequencing used immunoSEQ multiplex PCR; TCRdb keeps in-frame clones, though not all of them. The table lists 70,000 or so clones, 70% to 90% of them singletons. The sample taken for sequencing was peripheral blood. The receptors derive from a human donor in a cohort sampled during active COVID-19.

The J gene is TRBJ2-1, the V gene TRBV25-1; D is possibly TRBD1 (7 bases). CDR1 is MGHDK and CDR2 is SYGVNS in the germline V gene. V lost 4 bases and J lost 8, with 21 bases in between. This CDR3 is built from 16 residues. The CDR3 protein is CASSALRQGGVDEQFF. The CDR3 coding sequence is TGTGCCAGCAGTGCCCTTCGGCAGGGGGGTGTCGATGAGCAGTTCTTC.

The chain couples TRBV4-1 to TRBJ1-1, with D perhaps TRBD1 (6 bases). The CDR3 is 15 residues long. Germline CDR1 is MGHRA and CDR2 is YSYEKL. V lost 0 bases and J 4 bases, leaving 12 bases between the germline ends. The CDR3 DNA reads TGCGCCAGCAGCCAAGATCAGACAGGCAGCACTGAAGCTTTCTTT. Residues: CASSQDQTGSTEAFF.

The rearrangement joins TRBV5-1 to TRBJ2-1; 8 positions match TRBD1. The CDR3 sequence is 16 residues long. Germline lookup yields CDR1 SGHRS and CDR2 YFSETQ. Unmatched junction bases numbered 7, after V lost 4 bases and J lost 1 base. The CDR3 sequence: CASSDGTGLSYNEQFF. The CDR3 nucleotides read TGCGCCAGCAGCGACGGGACAGGACTTTCCTACAATGAGCAGTTCTTC.

The genes are TRBV19 and TRBJ1-5; D may be TRBD1 (6 bases). The V gene lost 0 bases and the J gene lost 0 bases, with 9 bases spanning the gap. Germline V CDR1 and CDR2: LNHDA, SQIVND (reference sequence). There are 16 residues in the CDR3. The CDR3 loop is CASSIDSGDSNQPQHF. In nucleotides, the CDR3 is TGTGCCAGTAGTATAGATTCAGGGGATAGCAATCAGCCCCAGCATTTT.

The chain links TRBV9 to TRBJ2-3, with a possible D match to TRBD2 (5 bases). Germline V gene data show CDR1 as SGDLS and CDR2 as YYNGEE. V was cut by 0 bases and J by 0 bases, with 14 bases left in between. The CDR3 contains 17 residues. CDR3 nucleotides: TGTGCCAGCAGCGTAGATGCTAGCTCGACGAGCACAGATACGCAGTATTTT. Translated, it gives CASSVDASSTSTDTQYF.

This chain joins TRBV10-2 and TRBJ2-4; TRBD2 matches 16 bases. This CDR3 region has 17 residues. Germline V gives CDR1 WSHSY, CDR2 SAAADI. J lost 8 bases, V lost 6 bases, and 10 bases had no gene match. CDR3 DNA: TGCGCCAGCAGGGGACTAGCGGGAGGGCCGGATTGGGACATTCAGTACTTC. This encodes CASRGLAGGPDWDIQYF.

The chain carries TRBV7-9 and TRBJ2-2; 7 bases are shared with TRBD2. CDR3 length: 17 amino acids. V shed 3 bases, J shed 3 bases, and the junction held 10 bases outside the gene matches. CDR1 is SEHNR, CDR2 FQNEAQ, per germline (reference sequence). The CDR3 reads CASSFRGAGDHTGELFF. As DNA, the CDR3 is TGTGCCAGCAGCTTCAGAGGGGCGGGAGATCACACCGGGGAGCTGTTTTTT.

V and J are TRBV29-1 and TRBJ2-5, with TRBD2 as a possible D gene (5 bases). Germline CDR1 reads SQVTM; CDR2 reads ANQGSEA. The V end was cut by 0 bases, the J end by 1 base, with 15 bases between. The CDR3 covers 16 residues. CDR3 in DNA: TGCAGCGTTGAAGATCTTCGAGATCGGGGCCAAGAGACCCAGTACTTC. This codes for CSVEDLRDRGQETQYF. Looking up the rest from reference TRBV29-1 and TRBJ2-5 gives the full variable domain: SAVISQKPSRDICQRGTSLTIQCQVDSQVTMMFWYRQQPGQSLTLIATANQGSEATYESGFVIDKFPISRPNLTFSTLTVSNMSPEDSSIYLCSVEDLRDRGQETQYFGPGTRLLVL.

The rearrangement uses TRBV19 and TRBJ1-2; 7 positions match TRBD1. The CDR3 spans 13 residues. J gave up 8 bases and V 3 bases, and 6 bases lay outside the gene matches. The germline V gene encodes CDR1 LNHDA and CDR2 SQIVND (reference sequence). The CDR3 reads CASSITGVGGYTF. The CDR3, as DNA: TGTGCCAGTAGTATCACAGGGGTCGGCGGCTACACCTTC.

This clone appeared a single time. This rearrangement joins TRBV5-1 to TRBJ2-7; TRBD1 agrees at 8 bases. The CDR3 spans 13 residues. V lost 3 bases, J lost 2 bases, and 1 base stayed unmatched. Germline CDR1 reads SGHRS; CDR2 reads YFSETQ. The CDR3 DNA reads as TGCGCCAGCAGCTCCAGGGGGCCCTACGAGCAGTACTTC. Protein product: CASSSRGPYEQYF.

The J gene is TRBJ1-2, the V gene TRBV2; D is uncertain. V lost 2 bases and J 4 bases, leaving 5 bases between the germline ends. The CDR3 extends over 12 amino acids. The germline CDR1 and CDR2 sequences are SNHLY and FYNNEI. CDR3 sequence (DNA): TGTGCCAGCAGTGAACCGGGCTATGGCTACACCTTC. Amino acids: CASSEPGYGYTF.

The chain has TRBV10-3 and TRBJ2-3, with 7 bases aligning to TRBD1. Germline trimming cut 4 bases from V and 2 bases from J; bases unmatched to any gene: 9. CDR3 size: 16 residues. The germline gives CDR1 ENHRY, CDR2 SYGVKD. CDR3 in amino acids: CAISGKDRDITDTQYF. CDR3 DNA sequence: TGTGCCATCAGTGGAAAAGACAGGGACATCACAGATACGCAGTATTTT.

The chain is built from TRBV10-2 and TRBJ2-1; no definite D call. The germline V and J ends were trimmed by 4 bases and 3 bases, with 7 bases remaining between them. The germline CDR1 and CDR2 sequences are WSHSY and SAAADI. The CDR3 is 13 amino acids. The CDR3 nucleotides are TGCGCCAGCAGTGCCCAGGTCTACAATGAGCAGTTCTTC. It specifies CASSAQVYNEQFF.

J is TRBJ2-1 and V is TRBV11-3, with 8 positions matching TRBD1. The V and J ends lost 3 bases and 5 bases, in that order; junction bases with no gene match: 9. This CDR3 has 16 residues. Per the germline V gene, CDR1 is SGHNT and CDR2 is YENEEA. The CDR3 here is CASSLRTGLGNNEQFF. The CDR3 DNA is TGTGCCAGCAGCTTGCGGACAGGGCTGGGGAACAATGAGCAGTTCTTC.

The V and J genes are TRBV4-1 and TRBJ2-7; D might be TRBD1 (6 bases). The germline CDR1 and CDR2 sequences are MGHRA and YSYEKL. This CDR3 is built from 17 residues. The germline V and J ends were trimmed by 4 bases and 2 bases, with 21 bases remaining between them. The CDR3, as DNA: TGCGCCAGCAGCCGGGCAGGGGAAGGACTCGTTCCCTACGAGCAGTACTTC. It codes for CASSRAGEGLVPYEQYF.

The rearrangement links TRBV14 to TRBJ1-1; TRBD1 matches at 8 bases. Germline values: CDR1 SGHDN, CDR2 FVKESK. This CDR3 has 16 residues. Trimming removed 4 bases from V and 0 bases from J; junction bases left unmatched: 7. CDR3 sequence: CASSRIGQGLNTEAFF. The CDR3 region has the DNA TGTGCCAGCAGCCGGATTGGACAGGGATTGAACACTGAAGCTTTCTTT.

Written as DNA, the CDR3 is TGTGCCAGCAGCTTGGATGGGGGGACGGGCACTGAAGCTTTCTTT. Its translation: CASSLDGGTGTEAFF. This sequence joins TRBV5-6 and TRBJ1-1; perhaps TRBD1 as D (5 bases). V was shortened by 0 bases and J by 4 bases, with 13 bases between the two germline ends. Looked up from germline, CDR1 is SGHDT and CDR2 is YYEEEE. The CDR3 sequence is 15 residues long.

The chain carries TRBV6-6 and TRBJ1-1; a weak D match, TRBD1 (5 bases). Germline assignment: CDR1 MNHNY and CDR2 SVGAGI (reference sequence). Trimming removed 7 bases from V and 5 bases from J, with 14 bases in between. This CDR3 is built from 13 residues. CDR3 DNA: TGTGCCAGCATTCCCATGACAGAAACTGAAGCTTTCTTT. Its protein is CASIPMTETEAFF.

The gene calls are TRBV30 and TRBJ2-3; 12 positions agree with TRBD2. Germline V lookup: CDR1 GTSNPN, CDR2 SVGIG (reference sequence). V gave up 8 bases and J gave up 2 bases; unmatched junction bases: 5. The CDR3 consists of 14 residues. The DNA of the CDR3 is TGTGCCGAACGACTAGCGGGAGACACAGATACGCAGTATTTT. Protein: CAERLAGDTDTQYF.

The chain links TRBV11-2 to TRBJ2-1; the match to TRBD2 covers 11 bases. Losses at the gene ends were 8 bases for V and 12 bases for J; bases not matched to a gene: 15. This CDR3 has 15 residues. Germline V gene sequence: CDR1 SGHAT, CDR2 FQNNGV. The CDR3 loop reads CASSPTSGIDGVQFF. CDR3 DNA sequence: TGTGCCAGCTCGCCGACTAGCGGGATTGATGGAGTGCAGTTCTTC. Supplemented by reference TRBV11-2 and TRBJ2-1, the full variable domain reads EAGVAQSPRYKIIEKRQSVAFWCNPISGHATLYWYQQILGQGPKLLIQFQNNGVVDDSQLPKDRFSAERLKGVDSTLKIQPAKLEDSAVYLCASSPTSGIDGVQFFGPGTRLTVL.

The V call is TRBV10-1, the J call TRBJ2-3; D is uncertain. The V end was cut by 0 bases, the J end by 6 bases, with 10 bases between. CDR3 size: 14 residues. CDR1 is WNHNN, CDR2 SYGVQD, per germline (reference sequence). The CDR3 here is CASSESRSSDTQYF. In DNA, the CDR3 is TGCGCCAGCAGTGAGTCGAGGTCCTCTGATACGCAGTATTTT.

This clone was detected once. CDR3 sequence reads: CASSLTGGPTWGYTF. Written as DNA, the CDR3 is TGTGCCAGCAGCTTGACAGGCGGCCCCACATGGGGCTACACCTTC. The rearrangement joins TRBV5-6 to TRBJ1-2; TRBD1 might be the D (5 bases). Germline loops: CDR1 SGHDT, CDR2 YYEEEE. V lost 1 base and J 8 bases, leaving 18 bases between the germline ends. The CDR3 length is 15 residues.

This chain links TRBV3-1 (or the pseudogene TRBV3-2) with TRBJ2-5, with 9 bases aligning to TRBD2. CDR1 is LGHDT and CDR2 is YNNKEL in the germline V gene (reference sequence). V lost 5 bases and J lost 7; bases outside the gene matches: 2. The CDR3 loop spans 12 amino acids. For the CDR3, the DNA is TGTGCCAGCAGCACGCGGGAGGGGACCCAGTACTTC. Protein sequence: CASSTREGTQYF.

The chain links TRBV9 to TRBJ2-1; a possible D gene is TRBD2 (6 bases). The V end was cut by 4 bases, the J end by 8 bases, with 16 bases between. The CDR3 spans 14 residues. CDR1 and CDR2 from the germline V gene are SGDLS and YYNGEE. The CDR3 region has the DNA TGTGCCAGCAGCAAATCTAGCGCCACCGATGAGCAGTTCTTC. It encodes CASSKSSATDEQFF. The full variable domain, its missing parts supplied by reference TRBV9 and TRBJ2-1, is DSGVTQTPKHLITATGQRVTLRCSPRSGDLSVYWYQQSLDQGLQFLIQYYNGEERAKGNILERFSAQQFPDLHSELNLSSLELGDSALYFCASSKSSATDEQFFGPGTRLTVL.